This TCR beta chain was documented in a study of type 1 and type 2 diabetes patients. On the study more broadly: Participants included type 1 and type 2 diabetes patients plus nondiabetic controls. CD4+ or CD8+ T cells were positively selected from PBMCs with microbeads.

The CDR3 is made up of 15 amino acids. Germline values: CDR1 ENHRY, CDR2 SYGVKD. PCR was run on genomic DNA. The TCR beta CDR3 region was amplified using 30 forward and 13 reverse primers. TCRdb independently ran MiXCR on the multiplex PCR reads; one entry per CDR3 protein. The table lists some 250,000 distinct CDR3 sequences, roughly 48% of them singletons, with about 13% in the top ten. Concerning this clonotype: A junction boundary mismatches the germline segment, possibly from a read error.

Source material: peripheral blood mononuclear cells (PBMCs). The V call is TRBV10-3, the J call TRBJ1-5; the D is unclear. The TCR originated in a young man with type 2 diabetes. The CDR3 protein is CASSEWGAGNQPQHF. In DNA form, the CDR3 reads TGTGCCAGCAGTGAGTGGGGAGCGGGCAATCAGCCCCAGCATTTT.